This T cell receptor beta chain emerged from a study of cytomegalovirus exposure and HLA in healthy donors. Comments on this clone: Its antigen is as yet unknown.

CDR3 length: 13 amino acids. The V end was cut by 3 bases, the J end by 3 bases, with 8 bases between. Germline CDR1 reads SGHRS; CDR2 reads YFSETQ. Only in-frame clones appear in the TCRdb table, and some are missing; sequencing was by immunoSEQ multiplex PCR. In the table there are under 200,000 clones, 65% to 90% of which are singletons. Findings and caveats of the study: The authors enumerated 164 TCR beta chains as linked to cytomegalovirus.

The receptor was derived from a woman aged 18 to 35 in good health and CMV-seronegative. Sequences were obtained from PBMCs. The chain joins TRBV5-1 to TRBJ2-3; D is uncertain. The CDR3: CASSSATTDTQYF. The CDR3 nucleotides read TGCGCCAGCAGCTCCGCTACGACAGATACGCAGTATTTT.